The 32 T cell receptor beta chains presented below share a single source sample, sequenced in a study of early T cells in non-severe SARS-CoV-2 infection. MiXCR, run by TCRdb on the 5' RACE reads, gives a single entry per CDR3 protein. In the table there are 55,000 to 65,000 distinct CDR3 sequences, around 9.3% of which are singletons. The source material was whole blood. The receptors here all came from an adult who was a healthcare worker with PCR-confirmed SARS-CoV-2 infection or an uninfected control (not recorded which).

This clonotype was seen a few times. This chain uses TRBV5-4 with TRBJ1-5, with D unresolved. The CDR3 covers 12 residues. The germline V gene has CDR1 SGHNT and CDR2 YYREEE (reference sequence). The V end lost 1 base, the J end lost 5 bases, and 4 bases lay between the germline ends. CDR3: CASSLKDQPQHF. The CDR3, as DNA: TGTGCCAGCAGCTTGAAAGATCAGCCCCAGCATTTT.

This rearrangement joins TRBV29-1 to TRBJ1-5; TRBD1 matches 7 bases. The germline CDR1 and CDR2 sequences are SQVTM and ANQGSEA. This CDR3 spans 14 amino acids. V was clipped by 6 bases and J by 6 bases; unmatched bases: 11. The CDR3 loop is CSVRITGEGQPQHF. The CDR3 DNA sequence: TGCAGCGTCCGTATTACAGGGGAAGGTCAGCCCCAGCATTTT.

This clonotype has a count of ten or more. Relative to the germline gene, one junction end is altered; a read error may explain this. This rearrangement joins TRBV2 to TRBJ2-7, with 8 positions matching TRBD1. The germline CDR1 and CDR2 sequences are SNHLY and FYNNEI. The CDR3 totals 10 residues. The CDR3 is CASRDRELHF. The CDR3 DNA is TGTGCCAGCAGGGACAGGGAACTGCACTTC.

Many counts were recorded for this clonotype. CDR3 in amino acids: CASSQRQGPKSDTEAFF. The CDR3 DNA reads TGTGCCAGCAGCCAGAGACAGGGTCCTAAATCGGACACTGAAGCTTTCTTT. V gene TRBV7-8 combines with J gene TRBJ1-1; TRBD1 aligns across 7 bases. The trim removed 5 bases at V and 3 bases at J, leaving 15 bases unmatched. The CDR3 contains 17 residues. Germline-derived CDR1 and CDR2 are SGHVS and FQNEAQ.

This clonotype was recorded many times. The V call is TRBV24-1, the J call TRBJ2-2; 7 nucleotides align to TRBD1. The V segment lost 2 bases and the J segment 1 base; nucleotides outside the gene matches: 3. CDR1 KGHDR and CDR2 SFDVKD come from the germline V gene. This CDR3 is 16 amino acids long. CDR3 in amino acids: CATSDSTGLNTGELFF. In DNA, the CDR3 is TGTGCCACCAGTGATTCGACAGGGTTGAACACCGGGGAGCTGTTTTTT.

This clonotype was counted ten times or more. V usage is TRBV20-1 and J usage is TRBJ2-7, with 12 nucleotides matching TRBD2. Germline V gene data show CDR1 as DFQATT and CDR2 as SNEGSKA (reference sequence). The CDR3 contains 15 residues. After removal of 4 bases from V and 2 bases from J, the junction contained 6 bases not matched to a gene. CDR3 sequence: CSAKGLAGFAYEQYF. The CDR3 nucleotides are TGCAGTGCTAAAGGACTAGCGGGATTCGCCTACGAGCAGTACTTC.

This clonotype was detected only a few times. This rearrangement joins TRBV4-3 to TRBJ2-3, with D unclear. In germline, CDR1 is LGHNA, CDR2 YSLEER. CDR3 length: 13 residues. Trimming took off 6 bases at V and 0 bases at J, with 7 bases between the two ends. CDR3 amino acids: CASSQSSTDTQYF. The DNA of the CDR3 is TGCGCCAGCAGTCAGTCCAGCACAGATACGCAGTATTTT.

Here the CDR3 reads CSVAREQETQYF. The CDR3 DNA follows: TGCAGCGTCGCCCGTGAACAAGAGACCCAGTACTTC. The chain employs TRBV29-1 and TRBJ2-5, with D hard to call. The CDR3 has 12 amino acids. The germline CDR1 and CDR2 sequences are SQVTM and ANQGSEA. V shed 6 bases and J shed 2 bases, with 10 bases lying between them.

CDR3 in amino acids: CASSSADLSYEQYF. The CDR3 nucleotides read TGTGCCAGCAGTTCGGCAGACTTATCCTACGAGCAGTACTTC. The chain joins TRBV28 to TRBJ2-7; the D is unclear. Germline V gene data show CDR1 as MDHEN and CDR2 as SYDVKM. Trimming removed 4 bases at V and 1 base at J, with 11 bases between. The CDR3 totals 14 residues.

The CDR3 region is CASSQTSGTSTDTQYF. CDR3 coding DNA: TGCGCCAGCAGCCAAACTAGCGGGACAAGCACAGATACGCAGTATTTT. This chain uses TRBV4-1 with TRBJ2-3; 10 positions agree with TRBD2. The CDR3 contains 16 residues. J gave up 0 bases and V 2 bases, and 2 bases lay outside the gene matches. The germline gives CDR1 MGHRA, CDR2 YSYEKL.

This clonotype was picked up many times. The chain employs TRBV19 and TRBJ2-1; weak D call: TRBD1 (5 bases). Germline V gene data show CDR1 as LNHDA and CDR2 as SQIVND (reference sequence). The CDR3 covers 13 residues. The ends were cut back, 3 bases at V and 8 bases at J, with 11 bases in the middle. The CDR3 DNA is TGTGCCAGTAGTATTTACAGCAGGGATGAGCAGTTCTTC. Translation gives CASSIYSRDEQFF.

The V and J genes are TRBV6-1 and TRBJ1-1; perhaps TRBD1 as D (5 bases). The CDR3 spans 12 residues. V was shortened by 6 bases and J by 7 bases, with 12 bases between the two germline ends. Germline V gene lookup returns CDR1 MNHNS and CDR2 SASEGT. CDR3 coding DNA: TGTGCCAGCAGGTTTCGACAGCTTGAAGCTTTCTTT. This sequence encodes CASRFRQLEAFF.

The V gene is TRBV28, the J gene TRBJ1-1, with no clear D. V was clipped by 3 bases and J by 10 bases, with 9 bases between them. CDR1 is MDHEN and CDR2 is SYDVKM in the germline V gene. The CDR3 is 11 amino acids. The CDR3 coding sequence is TGTGCCAGCAGTTTTGGGAGCCGAGCTTTCTTT. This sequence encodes CASSFGSRAFF.

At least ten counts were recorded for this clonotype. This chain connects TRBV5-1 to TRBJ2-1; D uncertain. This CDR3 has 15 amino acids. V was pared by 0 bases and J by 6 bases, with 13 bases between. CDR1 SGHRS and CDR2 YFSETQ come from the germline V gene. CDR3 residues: CASSLGLGWPNEQFF. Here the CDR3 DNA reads TGCGCCAGCAGCTTGGGGCTAGGGTGGCCCAATGAGCAGTTCTTC.

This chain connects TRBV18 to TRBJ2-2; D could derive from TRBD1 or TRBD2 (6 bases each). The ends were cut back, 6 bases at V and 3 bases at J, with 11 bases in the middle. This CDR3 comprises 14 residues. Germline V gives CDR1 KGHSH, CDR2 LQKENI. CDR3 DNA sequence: TGTGCCAGCTCTCCGGGGGCTGACACCGGGGAGCTGTTTTTT. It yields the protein CASSPGADTGELFF.

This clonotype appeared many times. CDR3 sequence reads: CSVIVGRSQFF. CDR3 coding DNA: TGCAGCGTTATCGTAGGGCGTAGTCAGTTCTTC. This chain uses TRBV29-1 with TRBJ2-1; no definite D call. Per germline, CDR1 SQVTM and CDR2 ANQGSEA. V gave up 5 bases and J gave up 13 bases, with 15 bases separating them. The CDR3 runs to 11 residues.

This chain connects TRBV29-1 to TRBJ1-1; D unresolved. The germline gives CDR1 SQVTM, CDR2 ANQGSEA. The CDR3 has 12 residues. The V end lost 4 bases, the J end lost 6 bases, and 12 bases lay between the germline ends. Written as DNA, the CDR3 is TGCAGCGTTGGTCGACAAGGAGCTGAAGCTTTCTTT. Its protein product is CSVGRQGAEAFF.

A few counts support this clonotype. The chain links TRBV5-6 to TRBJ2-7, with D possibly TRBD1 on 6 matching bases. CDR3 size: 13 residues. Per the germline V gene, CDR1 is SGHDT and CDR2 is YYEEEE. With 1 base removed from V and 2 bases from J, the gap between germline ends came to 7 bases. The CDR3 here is CASSLRGTYEQYF. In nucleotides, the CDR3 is TGTGCCAGCAGCTTGAGGGGGACCTACGAGCAGTACTTC.

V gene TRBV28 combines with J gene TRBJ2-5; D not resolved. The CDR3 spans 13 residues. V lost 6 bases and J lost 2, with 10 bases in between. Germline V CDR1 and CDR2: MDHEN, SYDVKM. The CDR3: CASSTTNQETQYF. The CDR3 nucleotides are TGTGCCAGCAGCACCACGAATCAAGAGACCCAGTACTTC.

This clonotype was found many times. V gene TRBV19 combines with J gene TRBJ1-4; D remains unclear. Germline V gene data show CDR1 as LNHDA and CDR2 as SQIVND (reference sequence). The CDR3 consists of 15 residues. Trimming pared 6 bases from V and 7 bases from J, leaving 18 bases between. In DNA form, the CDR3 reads TGTGCCAGTAGCCTACTGAAGGTGTTGGGTGAAAAACTGTTTTTT. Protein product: CASSLLKVLGEKLFF.

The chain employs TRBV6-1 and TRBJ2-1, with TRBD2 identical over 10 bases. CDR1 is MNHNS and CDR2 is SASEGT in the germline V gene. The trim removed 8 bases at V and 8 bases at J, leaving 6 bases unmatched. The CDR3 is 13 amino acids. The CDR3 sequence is CASEQLAGYEQFF. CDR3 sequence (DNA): TGTGCCAGCGAACAACTAGCGGGATATGAGCAGTTCTTC.

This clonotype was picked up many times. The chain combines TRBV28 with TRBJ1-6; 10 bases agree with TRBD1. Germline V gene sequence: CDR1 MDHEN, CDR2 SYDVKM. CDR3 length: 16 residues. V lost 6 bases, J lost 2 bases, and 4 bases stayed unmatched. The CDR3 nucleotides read TGTGCCAGCAGCTCGACAGGGGGCGCCTATAATTCACCCCTCCACTTT. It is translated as CASSSTGGAYNSPLHF.

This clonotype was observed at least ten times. The DNA for the CDR3 is TGTGCCAGCAGCGCCCAGGGACTAGCCAATGAGCAGTTCTTC. This sequence encodes CASSAQGLANEQFF. This chain connects TRBV9 to TRBJ2-1; the match to TRBD2 covers 9 bases. Germline V gene lookup returns CDR1 SGDLS and CDR2 YYNGEE. The V and J ends lost 3 bases and 6 bases, in that order; junction bases with no gene match: 4. CDR3 length: 14 residues.

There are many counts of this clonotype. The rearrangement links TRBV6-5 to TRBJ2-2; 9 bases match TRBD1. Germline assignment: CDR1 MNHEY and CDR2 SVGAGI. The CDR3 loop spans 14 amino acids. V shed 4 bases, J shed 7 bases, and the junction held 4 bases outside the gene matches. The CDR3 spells CASSSGGQGGELFF. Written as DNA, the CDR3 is TGTGCCAGCAGTTCGGGGGGACAGGGCGGGGAGCTGTTTTTT.

Written as DNA, the CDR3 is TGTGCCAGCAGCTTAGTGGGGGCCACAGATACGCAGTATTTT. This gives the protein CASSLVGATDTQYF. The chain uses TRBV7-2 and TRBJ2-3; D perhaps matches TRBD1 (6 bases). Deletions cut 1 base from V and 2 bases from J, with 7 bases between. The CDR3 is 14 amino acids. The germline V gene encodes CDR1 SGHTA and CDR2 FQGNSA.

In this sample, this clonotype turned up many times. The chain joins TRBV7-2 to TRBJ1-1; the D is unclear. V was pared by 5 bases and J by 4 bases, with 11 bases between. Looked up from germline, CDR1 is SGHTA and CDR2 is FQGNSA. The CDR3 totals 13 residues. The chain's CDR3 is CASSPVTGTEAFF. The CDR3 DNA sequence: TGTGCCAGCAGCCCTGTAACGGGCACTGAAGCTTTCTTT.

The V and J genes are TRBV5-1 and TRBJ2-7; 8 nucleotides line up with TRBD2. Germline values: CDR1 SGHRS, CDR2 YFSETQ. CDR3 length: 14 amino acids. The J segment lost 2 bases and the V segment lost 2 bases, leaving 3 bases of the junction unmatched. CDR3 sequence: CASSFSGATYEQYF. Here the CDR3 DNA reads TGCGCCAGCAGCTTTAGCGGGGCCACCTACGAGCAGTACTTC.

CDR3 DNA sequence: TGTGCCAGCAGTTTAGCGCTTACGGCCTACGAGCAGTACTTC. It codes for CASSLALTAYEQYF. The chain recombines TRBV12-3 or TRBV12-4 with TRBJ2-7; unclear D gene. V was clipped by 0 bases and J by 2 bases, with 8 bases between them. CDR3 length: 14 amino acids.

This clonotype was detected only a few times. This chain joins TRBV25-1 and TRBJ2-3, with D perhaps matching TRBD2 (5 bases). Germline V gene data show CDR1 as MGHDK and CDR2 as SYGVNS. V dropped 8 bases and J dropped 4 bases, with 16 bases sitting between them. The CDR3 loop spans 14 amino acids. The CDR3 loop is CASLSGPGSDTQYF. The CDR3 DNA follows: TGTGCCAGCTTAAGCGGACCAGGTTCAGATACGCAGTATTTT.

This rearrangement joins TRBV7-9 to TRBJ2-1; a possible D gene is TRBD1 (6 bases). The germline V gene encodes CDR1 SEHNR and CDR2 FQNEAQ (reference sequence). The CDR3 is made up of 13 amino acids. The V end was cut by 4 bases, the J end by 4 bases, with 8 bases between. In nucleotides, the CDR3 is TGTGCCAGCAGCTCAGGACAGTACAATGAGCAGTTCTTC. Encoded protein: CASSSGQYNEQFF.

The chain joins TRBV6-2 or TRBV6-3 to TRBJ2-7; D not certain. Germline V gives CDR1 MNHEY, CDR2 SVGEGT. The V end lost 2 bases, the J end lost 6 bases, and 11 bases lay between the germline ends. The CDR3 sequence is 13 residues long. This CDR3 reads CASSYGLLSEQYF. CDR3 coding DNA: TGTGCCAGCAGTTACGGTTTGCTCTCCGAGCAGTACTTC.

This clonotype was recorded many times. CDR3 sequence: CASTKGTGRPYSNQPQHF. CDR3 coding DNA: TGTGCCAGCACGAAGGGGACAGGGCGCCCGTATAGCAATCAGCCCCAGCATTTT. The rearrangement joins TRBV28 to TRBJ1-5, with 9 bases identical to TRBD1. The CDR3 is 18 residues long. From germline, CDR1 is MDHEN and CDR2 SYDVKM. The V gene end was trimmed by 7 bases and the J gene end by 0 bases; junction bases not matched to a gene: 13.